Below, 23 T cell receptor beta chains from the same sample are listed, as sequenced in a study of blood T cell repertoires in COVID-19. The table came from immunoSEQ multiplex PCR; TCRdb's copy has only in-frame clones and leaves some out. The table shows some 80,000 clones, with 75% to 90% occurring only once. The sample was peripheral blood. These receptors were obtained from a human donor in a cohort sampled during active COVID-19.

CDR3 sequence (DNA): TGTGCCAGCAGCTTAAGCAGGGGGCAGGGAGAGCAGTACTTC. Its translation: CASSLSRGQGEQYF. This chain links TRBV7-3 with TRBJ2-7; 8 bases agree with TRBD1. CDR3 length equals 14 residues. Germline lookup yields CDR1 SGHTA and CDR2 FQGTGA. With V trimmed by 1 base and J by 7 bases, 6 bases remained unmatched.

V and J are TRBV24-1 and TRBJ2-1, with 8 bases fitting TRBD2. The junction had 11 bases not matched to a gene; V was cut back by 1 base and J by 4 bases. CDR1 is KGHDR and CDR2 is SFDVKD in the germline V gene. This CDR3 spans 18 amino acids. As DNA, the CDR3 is TGTGCCACCAGTGATTTTCCCCGGGGTAGCGGGGTATACAATGAGCAGTTCTTC. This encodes CATSDFPRGSGVYNEQFF.

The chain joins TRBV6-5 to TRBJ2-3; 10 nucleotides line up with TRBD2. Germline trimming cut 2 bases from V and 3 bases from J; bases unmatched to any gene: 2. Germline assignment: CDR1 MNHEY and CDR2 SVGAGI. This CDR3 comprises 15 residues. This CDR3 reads CASSYERGGTDTQYF. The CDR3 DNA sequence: TGTGCCAGCAGTTACGAGCGGGGGGGGACAGATACGCAGTATTTT.

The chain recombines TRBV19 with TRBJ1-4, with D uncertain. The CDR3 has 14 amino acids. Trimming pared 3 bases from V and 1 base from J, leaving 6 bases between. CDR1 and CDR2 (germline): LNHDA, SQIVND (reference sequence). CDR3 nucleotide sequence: TGTGCCAGTAGTATTAGTGGAACTAATGAAAAACTGTTTTTT. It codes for CASSISGTNEKLFF. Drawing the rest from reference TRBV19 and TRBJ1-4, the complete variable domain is DGGITQSPKYLFRKEGQNVTLSCEQNLNHDAMYWYRQDPGQGLRLIYYSQIVNDFQKGDIAEGYSVSREKKESFPLTVTSAQKNPTAFYLCASSISGTNEKLFFGSGTQLSVL.

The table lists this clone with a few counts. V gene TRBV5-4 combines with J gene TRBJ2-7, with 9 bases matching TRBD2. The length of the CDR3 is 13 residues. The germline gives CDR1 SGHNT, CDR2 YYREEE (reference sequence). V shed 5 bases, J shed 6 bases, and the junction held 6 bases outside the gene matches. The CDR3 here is CASSPGLAGEQYF. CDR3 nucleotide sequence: TGTGCCAGCAGTCCGGGACTAGCTGGCGAGCAGTACTTC. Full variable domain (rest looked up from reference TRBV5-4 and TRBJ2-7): ETGVTQSPTHLIKTRGQQVTLRCSSQSGHNTVSWYQQALGQGPQFIFQYYREEENGRGNFPPRFSGLQFPNYSSELNVNALELDDSALYLCASSPGLAGEQYFGPGTRLTVT.

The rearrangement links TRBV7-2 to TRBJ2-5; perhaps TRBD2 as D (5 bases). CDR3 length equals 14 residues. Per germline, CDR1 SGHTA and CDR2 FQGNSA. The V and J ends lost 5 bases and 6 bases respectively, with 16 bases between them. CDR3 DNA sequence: TGTGCCAGCAGCCGGGGAACTAGGGTACAGACCCAGTACTTC. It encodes CASSRGTRVQTQYF.

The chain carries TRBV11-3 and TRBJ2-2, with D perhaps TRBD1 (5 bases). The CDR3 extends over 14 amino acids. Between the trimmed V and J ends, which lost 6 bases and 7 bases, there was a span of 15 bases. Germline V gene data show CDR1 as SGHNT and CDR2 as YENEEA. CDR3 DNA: TGTGCCAGCAGACAGGCCGGTTCTATCGGGGAGCTGTTTTTT. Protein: CASRQAGSIGELFF. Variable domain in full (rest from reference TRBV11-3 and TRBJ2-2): EAGVVQSPRYKIIEKKQPVAFWCNPISGHNTLYWYLQNLGQGPELLIRYENEEAVDDSQLPKDRFSAERLKGVDSTLKIQPAELGDSAVYLCASRQAGSIGELFFGEGSRLTVL.

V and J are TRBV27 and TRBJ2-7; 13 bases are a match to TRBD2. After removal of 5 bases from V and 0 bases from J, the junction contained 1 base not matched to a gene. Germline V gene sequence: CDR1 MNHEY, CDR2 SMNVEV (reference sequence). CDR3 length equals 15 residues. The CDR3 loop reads CASSRTSGGSYEQYF. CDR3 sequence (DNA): TGTGCCAGCAGTCGGACTAGCGGGGGCTCCTACGAGCAGTACTTC.

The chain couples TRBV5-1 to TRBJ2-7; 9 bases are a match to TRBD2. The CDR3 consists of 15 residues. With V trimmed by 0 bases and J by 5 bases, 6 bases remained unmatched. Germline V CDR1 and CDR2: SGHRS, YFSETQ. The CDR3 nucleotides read TGCGCCAGCAGCTTGGGGTCTAGCGGGACCAACGAGCAGTACTTC. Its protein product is CASSLGSSGTNEQYF.

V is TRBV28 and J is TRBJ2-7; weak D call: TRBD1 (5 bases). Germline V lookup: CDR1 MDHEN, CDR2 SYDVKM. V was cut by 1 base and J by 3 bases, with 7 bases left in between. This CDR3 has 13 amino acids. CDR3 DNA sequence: TGTGCCAGCAGTTTATCAGGGTTCTACGAGCAGTACTTC. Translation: CASSLSGFYEQYF.

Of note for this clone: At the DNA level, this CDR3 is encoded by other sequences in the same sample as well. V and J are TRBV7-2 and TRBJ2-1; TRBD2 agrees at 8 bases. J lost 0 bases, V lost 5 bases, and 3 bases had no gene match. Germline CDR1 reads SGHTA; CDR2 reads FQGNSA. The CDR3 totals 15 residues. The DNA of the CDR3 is TGTGCCAGCAGCCCCACTAGCGGCTCCTACAATGAGCAGTTCTTC. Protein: CASSPTSGSYNEQFF.

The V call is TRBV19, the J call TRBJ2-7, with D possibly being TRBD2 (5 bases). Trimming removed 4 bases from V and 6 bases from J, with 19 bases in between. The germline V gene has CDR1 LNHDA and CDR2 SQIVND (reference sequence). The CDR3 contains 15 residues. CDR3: CASSRRAEASGEQYF. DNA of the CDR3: TGTGCCAGTAGTAGGCGGGCGGAGGCGTCAGGCGAGCAGTACTTC.

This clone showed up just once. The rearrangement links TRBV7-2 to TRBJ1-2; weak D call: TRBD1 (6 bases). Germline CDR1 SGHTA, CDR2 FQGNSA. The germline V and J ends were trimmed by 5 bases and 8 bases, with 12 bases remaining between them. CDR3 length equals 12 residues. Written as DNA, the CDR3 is TGTGCCAGCAGCCTTCAGGGGCAAGGCTACACCTTC. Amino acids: CASSLQGQGYTF.

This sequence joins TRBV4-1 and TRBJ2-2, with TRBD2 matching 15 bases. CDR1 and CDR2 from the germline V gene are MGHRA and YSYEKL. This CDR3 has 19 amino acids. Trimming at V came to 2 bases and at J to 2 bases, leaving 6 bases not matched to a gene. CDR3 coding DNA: TGCGCCAGCAGCCAACCGGGACTAGCGGGGGGACCAAACACCGGGGAGCTGTTTTTT. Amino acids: CASSQPGLAGGPNTGELFF.

The CDR3 loop is CASSNPTSANTGELFF. The CDR3 bases are TGTGCCAGCAGCAATCCGACTAGCGCGAACACCGGGGAGCTGTTTTTT. V gene TRBV21-1 combines with J gene TRBJ2-2; the table gives TRBD2 as D, unverified against the DNA. TRBV21-1 is described as a pseudogene. The CDR3 loop spans 16 amino acids.

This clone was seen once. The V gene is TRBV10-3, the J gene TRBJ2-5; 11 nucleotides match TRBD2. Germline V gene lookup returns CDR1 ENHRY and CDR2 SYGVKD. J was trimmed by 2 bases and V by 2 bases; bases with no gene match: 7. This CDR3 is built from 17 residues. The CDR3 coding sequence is TGTGCCATCAGTGAGGGGCTAGCGGGGGGCACTCAAGAGACCCAGTACTTC. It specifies CAISEGLAGGTQETQYF.

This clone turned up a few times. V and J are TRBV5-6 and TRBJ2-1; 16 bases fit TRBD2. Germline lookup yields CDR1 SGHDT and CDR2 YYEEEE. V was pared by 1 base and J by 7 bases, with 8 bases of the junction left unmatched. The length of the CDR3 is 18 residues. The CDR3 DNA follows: TGTGCCAGCAGCTTGTTGGGGACTAGCGGGGGGGCCGGGAATGAGCAGTTCTTC. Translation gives CASSLLGTSGGAGNEQFF.

CDR3: CASSDRQGSHGYTF. The CDR3 bases are TGTGCCAGCAGTGATCGACAGGGGTCACATGGCTACACCTTC. The chain recombines TRBV25-1 with TRBJ1-2; TRBD1 aligns across 8 bases. Germline V gene lookup returns CDR1 MGHDK and CDR2 SYGVNS. This CDR3 has 14 amino acids. V lost 3 bases and J lost 6; bases outside the gene matches: 6.

For the CDR3, the DNA is TGTGCCAGCAGCTTGACTAGCGGGGCCTACAATGAGCAGTTCTTC. Translating it yields CASSLTSGAYNEQFF. The rearrangement uses TRBV7-9 and TRBJ2-1; 11 bases align to TRBD2. The CDR3 has 15 amino acids. V gave up 3 bases and J gave up 2 bases; unmatched junction bases: 0. Germline CDR1 SEHNR, CDR2 FQNEAQ (reference sequence).

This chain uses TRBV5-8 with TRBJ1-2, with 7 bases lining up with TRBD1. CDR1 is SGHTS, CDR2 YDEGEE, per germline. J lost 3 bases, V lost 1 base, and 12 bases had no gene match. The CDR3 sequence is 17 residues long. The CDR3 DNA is TGTGCCAGCAGCTTGTTGGCAGGGGGACGACGTGACTATGGCTACACCTTC. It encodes CASSLLAGGRRDYGYTF.

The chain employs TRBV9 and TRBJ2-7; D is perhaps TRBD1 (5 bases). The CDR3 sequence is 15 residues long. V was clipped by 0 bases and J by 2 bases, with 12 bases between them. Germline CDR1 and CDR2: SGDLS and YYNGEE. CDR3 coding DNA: TGTGCCAGCAGCGTAGATCCAGGGCAGACCTACGAGCAGTACTTC. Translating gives CASSVDPGQTYEQYF. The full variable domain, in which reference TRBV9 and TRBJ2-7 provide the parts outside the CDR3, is DSGVTQTPKHLITATGQRVTLRCSPRSGDLSVYWYQQSLDQGLQFLIQYYNGEERAKGNILERFSAQQFPDLHSELNLSSLELGDSALYFCASSVDPGQTYEQYFGPGTRLTVT.

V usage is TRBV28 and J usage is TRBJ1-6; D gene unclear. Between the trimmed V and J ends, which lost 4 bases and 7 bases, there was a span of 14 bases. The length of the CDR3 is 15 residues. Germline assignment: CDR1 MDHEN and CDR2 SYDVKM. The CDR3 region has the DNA TGTGCCAGCAGTTACACCCCGGAGGGAAATTCACCCCTCCACTTT. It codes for CASSYTPEGNSPLHF. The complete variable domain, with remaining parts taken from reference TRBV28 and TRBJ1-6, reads DVKVTQSSRYLVKRTGEKVFLECVQDMDHENMFWYRQDPGLGLRLIYFSYDVKMKEKGDIPEGYSVSREKKERFSLILESASTNQTSMYLCASSYTPEGNSPLHFGNGTRLTVT.

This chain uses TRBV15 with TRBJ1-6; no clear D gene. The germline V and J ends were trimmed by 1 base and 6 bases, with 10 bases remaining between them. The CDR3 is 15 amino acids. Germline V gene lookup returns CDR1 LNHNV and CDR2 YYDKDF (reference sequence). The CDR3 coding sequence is TGTGCCACCAGCAGAGTGGTACAAACTAATTCACCCCTCCACTTT. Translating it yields CATSRVVQTNSPLHF.